This T cell receptor beta chain was identified in a study of regulatory T cells in long-lasting Graves disease. Germline CDR1 reads LNHDA; CDR2 reads SQIVND (reference sequence). The CDR3 runs to 12 residues. With 9 bases clipped from V and 8 bases from J, the junction kept 7 bases outside the gene matches. This clonotype turned up a few times. Documented time point: newly diagnosed GD, antithyroid drugs for less than 3 months. Following extraction of RNA from PBMCs, that RNA was used to make the TCR library. Arm-PCR of CDR3 regions with iRepertoire HTBI primers generated TCR beta libraries. TCRdb called the multiplex PCR reads again in MiXCR, with one record for every CDR3 protein. The data hold 350,000 to 450,000 distinct CDR3 sequences, with over 14% observed a single time. These same records also appear under a second study, on T cells in Graves' hyperthyroidism and ophthalmopathy. Turning to that study: Researchers barred patients who had uncontrolled infection, other autoimmune disease, pregnancy or lactation. Initially, a first-round RT-PCR of the TCR CDR3 employed the HTBI primer set.

The sample in question was peripheral blood mononuclear cells (PBMCs), obtained at new diagnosis, from a patient treated with antithyroid drugs. The sequence derives from a woman between 40 and 55 years old with Graves disease. The chain uses TRBV19 and TRBJ1-5, with TRBD1 matching over 7 bases. In DNA, the CDR3 is TGTGCCAGCCGACAGGGAGATGAGCCCCAGCATTTT. It encodes CASRQGDEPQHF.